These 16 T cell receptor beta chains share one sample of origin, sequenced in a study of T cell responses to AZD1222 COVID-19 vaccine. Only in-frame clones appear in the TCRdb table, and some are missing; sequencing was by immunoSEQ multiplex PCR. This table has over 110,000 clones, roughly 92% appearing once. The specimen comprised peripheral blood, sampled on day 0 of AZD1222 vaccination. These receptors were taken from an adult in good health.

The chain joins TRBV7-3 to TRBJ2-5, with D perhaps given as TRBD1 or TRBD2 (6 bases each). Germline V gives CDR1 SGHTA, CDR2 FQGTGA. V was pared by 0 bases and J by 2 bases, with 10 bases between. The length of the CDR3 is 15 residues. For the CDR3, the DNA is TGTGCCAGCAGCTTAACGGGCGGGACACAAGAGACCCAGTACTTC. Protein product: CASSLTGGTQETQYF.

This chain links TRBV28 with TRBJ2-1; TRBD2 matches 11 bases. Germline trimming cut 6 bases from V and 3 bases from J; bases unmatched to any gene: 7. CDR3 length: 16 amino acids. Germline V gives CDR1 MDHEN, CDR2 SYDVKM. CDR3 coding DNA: TGTGCCAGCAGCCGCACTAGCGGGAGAAACTACAATGAGCAGTTCTTC. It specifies CASSRTSGRNYNEQFF. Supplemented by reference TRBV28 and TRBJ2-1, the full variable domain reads DVKVTQSSRYLVKRTGEKVFLECVQDMDHENMFWYRQDPGLGLRLIYFSYDVKMKEKGDIPEGYSVSREKKERFSLILESASTNQTSMYLCASSRTSGRNYNEQFFGPGTRLTVL.

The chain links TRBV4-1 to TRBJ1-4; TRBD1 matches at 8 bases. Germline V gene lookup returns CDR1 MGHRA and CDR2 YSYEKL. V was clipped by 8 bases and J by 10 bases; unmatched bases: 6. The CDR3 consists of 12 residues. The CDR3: CASGTGGGKLFF. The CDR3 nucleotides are TGCGCCAGCGGGACAGGCGGCGGAAAACTGTTTTTT.

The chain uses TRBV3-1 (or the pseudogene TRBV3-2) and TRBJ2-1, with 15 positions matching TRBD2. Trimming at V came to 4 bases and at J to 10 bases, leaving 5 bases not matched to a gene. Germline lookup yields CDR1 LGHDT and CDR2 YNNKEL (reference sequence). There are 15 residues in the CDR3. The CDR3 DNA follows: TGTGCCAGCAGCCTAGGACTAGCGGGAGGGAACGAGCAGTTCTTC. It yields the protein CASSLGLAGGNEQFF.

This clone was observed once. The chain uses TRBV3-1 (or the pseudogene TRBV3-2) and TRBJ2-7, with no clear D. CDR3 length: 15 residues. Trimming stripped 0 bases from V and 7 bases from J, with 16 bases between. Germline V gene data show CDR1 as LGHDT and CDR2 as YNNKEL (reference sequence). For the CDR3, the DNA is TGTGCCAGCAGCCAAGACCCGGACGCCTTGGTGGAGCAGTACTTC. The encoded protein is CASSQDPDALVEQYF.

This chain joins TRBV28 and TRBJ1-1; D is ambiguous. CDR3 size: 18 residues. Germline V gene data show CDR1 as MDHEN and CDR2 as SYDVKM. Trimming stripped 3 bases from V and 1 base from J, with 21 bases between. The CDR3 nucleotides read TGTGCCAGCAGTTTTAAGATGTTTAAGGCGGGAAGGAACACTGAAGCTTTCTTT. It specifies CASSFKMFKAGRNTEAFF. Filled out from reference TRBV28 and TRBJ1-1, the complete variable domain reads DVKVTQSSRYLVKRTGEKVFLECVQDMDHENMFWYRQDPGLGLRLIYFSYDVKMKEKGDIPEGYSVSREKKERFSLILESASTNQTSMYLCASSFKMFKAGRNTEAFFGQGTRLTVV.

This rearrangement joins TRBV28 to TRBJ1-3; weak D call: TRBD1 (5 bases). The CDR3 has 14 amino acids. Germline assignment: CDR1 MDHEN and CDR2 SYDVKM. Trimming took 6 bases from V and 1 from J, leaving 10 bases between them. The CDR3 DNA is TGTGCCAGCAGCTTAGGGGCATCTGGAAACACCATATATTTT. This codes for CASSLGASGNTIYF.

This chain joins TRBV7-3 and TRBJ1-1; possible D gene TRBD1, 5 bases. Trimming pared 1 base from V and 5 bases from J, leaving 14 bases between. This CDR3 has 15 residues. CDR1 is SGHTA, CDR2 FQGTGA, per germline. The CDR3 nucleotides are TGTGCCAGCAGCTTAAATTGGGGCGGGGTTACTGAAGCTTTCTTT. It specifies CASSLNWGGVTEAFF.

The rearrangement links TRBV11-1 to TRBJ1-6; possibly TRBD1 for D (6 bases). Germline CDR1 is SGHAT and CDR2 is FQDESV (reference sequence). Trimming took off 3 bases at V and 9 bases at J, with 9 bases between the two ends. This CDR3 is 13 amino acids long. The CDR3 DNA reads TGTGCCAGCAGCTTTGACAGGTCTTCACCCCTCCACTTT. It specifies CASSFDRSSPLHF. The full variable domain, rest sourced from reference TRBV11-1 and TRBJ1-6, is EAEVAQSPRYKITEKSQAVAFWCDPISGHATLYWYRQILGQGPELLVQFQDESVVDDSQLPKDRFSAERLKGVDSTLKIQPAELGDSAMYLCASSFDRSSPLHFGNGTRLTVT.

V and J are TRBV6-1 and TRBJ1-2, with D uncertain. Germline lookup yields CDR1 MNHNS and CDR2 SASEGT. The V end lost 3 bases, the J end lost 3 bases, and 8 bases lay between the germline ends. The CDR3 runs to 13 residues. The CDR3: CASSETWDYGYTF. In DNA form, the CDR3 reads TGTGCCAGCAGTGAGACATGGGACTATGGCTACACCTTC.

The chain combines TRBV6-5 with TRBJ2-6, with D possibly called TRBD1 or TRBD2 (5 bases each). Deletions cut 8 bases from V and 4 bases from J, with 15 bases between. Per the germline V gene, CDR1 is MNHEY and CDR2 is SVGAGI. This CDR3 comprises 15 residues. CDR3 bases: TGTGCCAGCTATCGAGGGGTAGGAGGGGCCAACGTCCTGACTTTC. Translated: CASYRGVGGANVLTF.

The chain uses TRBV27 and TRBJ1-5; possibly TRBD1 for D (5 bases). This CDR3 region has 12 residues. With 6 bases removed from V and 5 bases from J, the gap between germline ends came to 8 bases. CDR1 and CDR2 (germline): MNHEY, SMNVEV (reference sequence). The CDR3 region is CASRQGDQPQHF. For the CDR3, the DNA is TGTGCCAGCAGGCAGGGAGATCAGCCCCAGCATTTT.

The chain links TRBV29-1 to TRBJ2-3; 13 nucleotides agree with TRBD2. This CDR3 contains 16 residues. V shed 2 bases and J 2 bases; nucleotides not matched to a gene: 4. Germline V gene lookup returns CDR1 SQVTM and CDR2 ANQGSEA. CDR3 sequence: CSVEPTSGRATDTQYF. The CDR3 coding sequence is TGCAGCGTTGAACCAACTAGCGGGAGGGCCACAGATACGCAGTATTTT.

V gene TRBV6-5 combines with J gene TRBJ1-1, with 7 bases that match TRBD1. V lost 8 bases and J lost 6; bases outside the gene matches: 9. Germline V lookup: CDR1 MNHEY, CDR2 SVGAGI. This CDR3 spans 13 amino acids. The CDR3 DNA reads TGTGCCAGCTGTCGACAGGGTGGGGCTGAAGCTTTCTTT. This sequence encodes CASCRQGGAEAFF.

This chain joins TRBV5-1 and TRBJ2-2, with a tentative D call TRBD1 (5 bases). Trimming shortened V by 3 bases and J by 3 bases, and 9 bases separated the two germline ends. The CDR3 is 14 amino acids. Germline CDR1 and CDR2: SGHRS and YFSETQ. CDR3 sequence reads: CASSSDTYTGELFF. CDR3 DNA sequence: TGCGCCAGCAGCTCGGACACCTACACCGGGGAGCTGTTTTTT. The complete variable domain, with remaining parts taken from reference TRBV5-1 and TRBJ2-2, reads KAGVTQTPRYLIKTRGQQVTLSCSPISGHRSVSWYQQTPGQGLQFLFEYFSETQRNKGNFPGRFSGRQFSNSRSEMNVSTLELGDSALYLCASSSDTYTGELFFGEGSRLTVL.

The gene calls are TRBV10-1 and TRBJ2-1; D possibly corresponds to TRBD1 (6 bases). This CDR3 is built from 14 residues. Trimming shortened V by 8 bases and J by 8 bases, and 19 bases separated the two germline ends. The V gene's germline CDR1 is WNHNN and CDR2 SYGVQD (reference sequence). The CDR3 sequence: CASPDRKSLDEQFF. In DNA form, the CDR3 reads TGCGCCAGCCCCGACAGGAAATCGCTCGATGAGCAGTTCTTC.